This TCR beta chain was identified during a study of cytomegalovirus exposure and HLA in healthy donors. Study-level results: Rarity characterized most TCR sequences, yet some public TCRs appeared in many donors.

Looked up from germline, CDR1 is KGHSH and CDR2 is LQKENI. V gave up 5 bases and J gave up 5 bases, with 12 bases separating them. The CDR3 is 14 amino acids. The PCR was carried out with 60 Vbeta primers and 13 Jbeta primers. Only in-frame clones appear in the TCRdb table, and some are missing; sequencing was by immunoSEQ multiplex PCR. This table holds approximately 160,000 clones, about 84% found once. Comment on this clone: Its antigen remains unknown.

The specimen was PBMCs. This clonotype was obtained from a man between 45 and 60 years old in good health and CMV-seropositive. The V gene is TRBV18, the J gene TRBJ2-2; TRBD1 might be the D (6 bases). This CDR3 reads CASSKQGITGELFF. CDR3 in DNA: TGTGCCAGCTCAAAGCAGGGGATTACCGGGGAGCTGTTTTTT.